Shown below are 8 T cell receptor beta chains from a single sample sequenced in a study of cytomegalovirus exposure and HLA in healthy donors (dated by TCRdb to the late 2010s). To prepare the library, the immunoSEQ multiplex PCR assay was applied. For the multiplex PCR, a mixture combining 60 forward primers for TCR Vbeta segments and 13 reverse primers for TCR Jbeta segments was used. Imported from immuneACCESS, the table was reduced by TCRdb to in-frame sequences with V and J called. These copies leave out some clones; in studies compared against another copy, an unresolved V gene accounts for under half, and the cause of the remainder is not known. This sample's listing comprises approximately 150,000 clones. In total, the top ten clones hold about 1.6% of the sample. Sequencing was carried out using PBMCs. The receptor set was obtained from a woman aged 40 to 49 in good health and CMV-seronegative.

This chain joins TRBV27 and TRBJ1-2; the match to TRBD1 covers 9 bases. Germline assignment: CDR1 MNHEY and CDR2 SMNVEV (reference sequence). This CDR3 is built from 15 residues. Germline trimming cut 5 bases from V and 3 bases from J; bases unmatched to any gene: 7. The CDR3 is CASSPRTGAYYGYTF. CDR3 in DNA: TGTGCCAGCAGTCCCCGGACAGGGGCCTACTATGGCTACACCTTC.

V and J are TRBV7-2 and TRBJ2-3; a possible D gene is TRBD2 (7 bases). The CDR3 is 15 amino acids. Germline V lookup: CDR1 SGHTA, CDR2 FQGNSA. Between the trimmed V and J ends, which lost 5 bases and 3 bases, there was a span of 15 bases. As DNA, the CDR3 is TGTGCCAGCAGCCAACCAGGGGAGGGAACAGATACGCAGTATTTT. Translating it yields CASSQPGEGTDTQYF.

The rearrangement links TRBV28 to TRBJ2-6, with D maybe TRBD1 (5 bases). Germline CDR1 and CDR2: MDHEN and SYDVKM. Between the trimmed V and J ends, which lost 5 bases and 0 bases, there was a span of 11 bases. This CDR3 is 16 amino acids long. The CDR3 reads CASSPTDSSGANVLTF. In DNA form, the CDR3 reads TGTGCCAGCAGTCCGACAGACAGCTCTGGGGCCAACGTCCTGACTTTC.

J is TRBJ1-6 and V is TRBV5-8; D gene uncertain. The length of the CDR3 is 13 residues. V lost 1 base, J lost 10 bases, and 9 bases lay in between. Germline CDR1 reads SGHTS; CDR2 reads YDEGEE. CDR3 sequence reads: CASSLLAGSPLHF. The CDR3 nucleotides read TGTGCCAGCAGCTTGTTGGCGGGGTCACCCCTCCACTTT.

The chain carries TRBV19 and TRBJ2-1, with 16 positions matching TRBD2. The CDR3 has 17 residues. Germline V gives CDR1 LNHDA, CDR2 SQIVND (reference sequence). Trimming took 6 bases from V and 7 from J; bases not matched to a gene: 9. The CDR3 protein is CASSGTSGGAMSNEQFF. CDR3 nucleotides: TGTGCCAGTAGCGGGACTAGCGGGGGGGCCATGAGTAATGAGCAGTTCTTC.

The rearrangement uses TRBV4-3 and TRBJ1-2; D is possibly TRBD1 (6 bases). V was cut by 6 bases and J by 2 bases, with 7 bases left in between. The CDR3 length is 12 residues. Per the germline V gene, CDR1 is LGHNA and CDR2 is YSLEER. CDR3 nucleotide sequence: TGCGCCAGCAGTCAGGGGAACTATGGCTACACCTTC. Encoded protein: CASSQGNYGYTF.

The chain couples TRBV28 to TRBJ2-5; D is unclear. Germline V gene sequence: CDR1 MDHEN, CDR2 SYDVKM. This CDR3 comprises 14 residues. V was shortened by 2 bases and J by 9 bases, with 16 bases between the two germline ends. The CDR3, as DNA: TGTGCCAGCAGTTTAAGTCAGGCCACCATGGCCCAGTACTTC. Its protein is CASSLSQATMAQYF.

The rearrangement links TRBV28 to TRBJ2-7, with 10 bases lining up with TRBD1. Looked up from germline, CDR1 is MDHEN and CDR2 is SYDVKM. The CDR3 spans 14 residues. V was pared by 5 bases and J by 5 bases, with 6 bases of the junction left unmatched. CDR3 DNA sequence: TGTGCCAGCAGTAACTCCGGGACAGGGGACGAGCAGTACTTC. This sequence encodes CASSNSGTGDEQYF.